The entry that follows covers one T cell receptor beta chain sequence. Antigen unknown. This sample stems from a study of cytomegalovirus exposure and HLA in healthy donors. Broader study findings: Later analysis demonstrated an association between a missense DCLRE1C variant and TCR beta V- and J-gene trimming. Researchers reported that a few CMV-associated chains were confirmed in vitro as CMV antigen-specific. CMV serostatus was the sole immune exposure data available.

Primers included in the PCR were 60 Vbeta and 13 Jbeta primers. The method was immunoSEQ multiplex PCR; TCRdb's version includes in-frame clones alone and lacks a portion of them. The sample lists roughly 170,000 clones; roughly 71% were seen once. Germline V gene data show CDR1 as MGHRA and CDR2 as YSYEKL. The V segment lost 0 bases and the J segment 6 bases; nucleotides outside the gene matches: 1. This CDR3 is 15 amino acids long. This TCR was sampled from a girl between 10 and 17 years old in good health and CMV-seronegative. Sequenced material: PBMCs. The V and J genes are TRBV4-1 and TRBJ1-4, with 10 bases fitting TRBD1. The CDR3 DNA reads as TGCGCCAGCAGCCAAGAGGGACAGGGGTATGAAAAACTGTTTTTT. This gives the protein CASSQEGQGYEKLFF.